The clone carrying this TCR beta chain was seen at least ten times. The source of the sample is a study of molecular identifiers for immune sequencing clone quantification. J lost 5 bases, V lost 3 bases, and 0 bases had no gene match. CDR3 size: 13 residues. MiXCR, run by TCRdb on the PCR reads, gives a single entry per CDR3 protein. This repertoire shows some 93,000 distinct CDR3 sequences, roughly 23% found once; its top ten account for 0.8% to 1.2%. The sample comprised naive CD8+ T cells from blood, with Jurkat cell RNA spiked in. Subset given: FACS-sorted CD8+CD4-CCR7+CD45RA+ naive T cells. The sequence was collected from a human donor in good health. Some libraries in this study had Jurkat cell RNA spiked in. The chain has TRBV12-3 or TRBV12-4 and TRBJ2-2; TRBD2 matches 7 bases. CDR3 in DNA: TGTGCCAGCAGTTTCGGGGGGACCGGGGAGCTGTTTTTT. This encodes CASSFGGTGELFF.